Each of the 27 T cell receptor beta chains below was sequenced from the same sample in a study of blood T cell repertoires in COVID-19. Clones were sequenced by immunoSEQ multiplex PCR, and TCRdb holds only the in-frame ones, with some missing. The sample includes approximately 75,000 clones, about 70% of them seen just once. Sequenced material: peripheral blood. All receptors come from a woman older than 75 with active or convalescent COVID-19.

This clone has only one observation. CDR3 in amino acids: CASSAYLTGGVYGYTF. The CDR3 DNA sequence: TGCGCCAGCAGCGCATATCTGACAGGGGGCGTATATGGCTACACCTTC. V gene TRBV5-1 combines with J gene TRBJ1-2, with 10 bases aligning to TRBD1. Germline V gene sequence: CDR1 SGHRS, CDR2 YFSETQ. V gave up 4 bases and J gave up 5 bases; unmatched junction bases: 11. CDR3 length equals 16 residues.

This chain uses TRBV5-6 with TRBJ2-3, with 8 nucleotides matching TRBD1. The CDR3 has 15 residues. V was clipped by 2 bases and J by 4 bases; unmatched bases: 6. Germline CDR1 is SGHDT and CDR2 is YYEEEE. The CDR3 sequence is CASSFTDRAPDTQYF. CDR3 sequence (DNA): TGTGCCAGCAGCTTTACGGACAGGGCACCAGATACGCAGTATTTT.

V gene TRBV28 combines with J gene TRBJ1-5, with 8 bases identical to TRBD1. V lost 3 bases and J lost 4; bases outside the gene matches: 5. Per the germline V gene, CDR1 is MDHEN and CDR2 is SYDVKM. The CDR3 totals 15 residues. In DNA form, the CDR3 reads TGTGCCAGCAGTTTCTCCAGGGGGCTGAATCAGCCCCAGCATTTT. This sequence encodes CASSFSRGLNQPQHF.

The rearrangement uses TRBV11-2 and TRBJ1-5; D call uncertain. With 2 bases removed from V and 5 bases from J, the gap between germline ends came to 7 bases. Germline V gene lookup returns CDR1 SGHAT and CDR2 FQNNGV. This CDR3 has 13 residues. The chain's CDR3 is CASSLLGDQPQHF. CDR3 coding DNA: TGTGCCAGCAGCTTACTCGGGGATCAGCCCCAGCATTTT.

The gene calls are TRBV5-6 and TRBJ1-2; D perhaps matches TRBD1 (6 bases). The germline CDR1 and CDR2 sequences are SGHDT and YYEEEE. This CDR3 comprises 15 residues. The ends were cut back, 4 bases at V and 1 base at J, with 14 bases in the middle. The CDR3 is CASSETGFGNYGYTF. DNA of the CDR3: TGTGCCAGCAGCGAAACAGGGTTTGGTAACTATGGCTACACCTTC.

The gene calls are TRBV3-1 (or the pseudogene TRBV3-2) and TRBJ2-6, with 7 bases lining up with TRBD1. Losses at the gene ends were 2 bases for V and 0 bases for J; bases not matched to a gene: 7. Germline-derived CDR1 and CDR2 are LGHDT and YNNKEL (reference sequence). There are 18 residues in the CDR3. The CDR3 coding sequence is TGTGCCAGCAGCCAACACCCGGGACAGAGCTCTGGGGCCAACGTCCTGACTTTC. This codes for CASSQHPGQSSGANVLTF.

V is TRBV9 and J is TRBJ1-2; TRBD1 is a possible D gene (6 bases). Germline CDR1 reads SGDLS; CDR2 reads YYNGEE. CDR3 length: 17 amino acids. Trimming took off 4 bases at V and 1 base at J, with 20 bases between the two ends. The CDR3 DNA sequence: TGTGCCAGCAGCTTTGGCCTGGGGGCAATTGATAACTATGGCTACACCTTC. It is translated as CASSFGLGAIDNYGYTF. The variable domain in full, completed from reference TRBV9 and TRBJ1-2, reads DSGVTQTPKHLITATGQRVTLRCSPRSGDLSVYWYQQSLDQGLQFLIQYYNGEERAKGNILERFSAQQFPDLHSELNLSSLELGDSALYFCASSFGLGAIDNYGYTFGSGTRLTVV.

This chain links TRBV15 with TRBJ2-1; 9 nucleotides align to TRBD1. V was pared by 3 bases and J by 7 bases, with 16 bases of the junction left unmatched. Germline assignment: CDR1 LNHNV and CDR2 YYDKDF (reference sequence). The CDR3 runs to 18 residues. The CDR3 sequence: CATSRGLLRDREWNEQFF. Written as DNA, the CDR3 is TGTGCCACCAGCAGGGGACTACTCCGGGACAGGGAATGGAATGAGCAGTTCTTC.

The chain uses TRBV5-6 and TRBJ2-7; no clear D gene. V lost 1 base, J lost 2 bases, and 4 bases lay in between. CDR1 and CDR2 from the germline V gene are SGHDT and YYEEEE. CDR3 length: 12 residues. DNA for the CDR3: TGTGCCAGCAGCTTGCCCACCTACGAGCAGTACTTC. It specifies CASSLPTYEQYF.

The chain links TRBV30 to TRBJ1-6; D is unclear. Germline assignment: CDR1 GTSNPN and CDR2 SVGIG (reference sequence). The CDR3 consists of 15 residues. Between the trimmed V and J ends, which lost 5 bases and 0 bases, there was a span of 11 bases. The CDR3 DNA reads TGTGCCTGGTCGTTCACGAGCTCCTATAATTCACCCCTCCACTTT. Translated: CAWSFTSSYNSPLHF. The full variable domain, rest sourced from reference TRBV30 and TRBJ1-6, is SQTIHQWPATLVQPVGSPLSLECTVEGTSNPNLYWYRQAAGRGLQLLFYSVGIGQISSEVPQNLSASRPQDRQFILSSKKLLLSDSGFYLCAWSFTSSYNSPLHFGNGTRLTVT.

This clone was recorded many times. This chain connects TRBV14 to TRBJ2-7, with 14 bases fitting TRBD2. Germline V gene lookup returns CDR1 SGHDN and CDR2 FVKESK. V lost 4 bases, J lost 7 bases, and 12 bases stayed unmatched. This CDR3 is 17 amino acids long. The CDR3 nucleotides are TGTGCCAGCAGCCCCGGGACTAGCGGGGGTGACTGGTGGGAGCAGTACTTC. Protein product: CASSPGTSGGDWWEQYF. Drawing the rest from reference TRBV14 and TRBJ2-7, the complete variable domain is EAGVTQFPSHSVIEKGQTVTLRCDPISGHDNLYWYRRVMGKEIKFLLHFVKESKQDESGMPNNRFLAERTGGTYSTLKVQPAELEDSGVYFCASSPGTSGGDWWEQYFGPGTRLTVT.

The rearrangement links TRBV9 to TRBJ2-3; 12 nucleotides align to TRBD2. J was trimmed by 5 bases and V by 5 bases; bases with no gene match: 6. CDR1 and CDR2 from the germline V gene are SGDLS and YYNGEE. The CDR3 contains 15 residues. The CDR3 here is CASSLGGLAGDTQYF. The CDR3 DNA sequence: TGTGCCAGCAGTCTGGGGGGACTAGCGGGAGATACGCAGTATTTT.

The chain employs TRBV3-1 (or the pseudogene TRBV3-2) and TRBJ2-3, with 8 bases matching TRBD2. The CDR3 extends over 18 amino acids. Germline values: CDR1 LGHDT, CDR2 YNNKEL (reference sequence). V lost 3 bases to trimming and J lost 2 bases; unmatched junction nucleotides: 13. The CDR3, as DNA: TGTGCCAGCAGCCATACGTGGACTAGCCGGGTCCTCACAGATACGCAGTATTTT. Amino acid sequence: CASSHTWTSRVLTDTQYF.

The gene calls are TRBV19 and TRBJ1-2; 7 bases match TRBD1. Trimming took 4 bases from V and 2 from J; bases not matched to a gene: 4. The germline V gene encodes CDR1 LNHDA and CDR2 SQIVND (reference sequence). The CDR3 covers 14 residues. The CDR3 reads CASSTGGSNYGYTF. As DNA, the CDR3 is TGTGCCAGTAGTACAGGGGGTAGCAACTATGGCTACACCTTC.

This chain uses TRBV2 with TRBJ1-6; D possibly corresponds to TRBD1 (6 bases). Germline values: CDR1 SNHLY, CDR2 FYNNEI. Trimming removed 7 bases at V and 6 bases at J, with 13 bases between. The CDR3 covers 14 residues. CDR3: CASTSTGFNSPLHF. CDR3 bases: TGTGCCAGCACCTCGACAGGTTTTAATTCACCCCTCCACTTT.

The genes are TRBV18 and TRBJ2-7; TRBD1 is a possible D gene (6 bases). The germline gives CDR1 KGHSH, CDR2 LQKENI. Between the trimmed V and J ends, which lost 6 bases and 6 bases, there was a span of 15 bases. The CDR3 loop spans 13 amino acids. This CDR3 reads CASSLKQGPEQYF. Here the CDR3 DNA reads TGTGCCAGCTCTCTAAAACAGGGCCCCGAGCAGTACTTC. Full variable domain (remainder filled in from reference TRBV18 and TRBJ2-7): NAGVMQNPRHLVRRRGQEARLRCSPMKGHSHVYWYRQLPEEGLKFMVYLQKENIIDESGMPKERFSAEFPKEGPSILRIQQVVRGDSAAYFCASSLKQGPEQYFGPGTRLTVT.

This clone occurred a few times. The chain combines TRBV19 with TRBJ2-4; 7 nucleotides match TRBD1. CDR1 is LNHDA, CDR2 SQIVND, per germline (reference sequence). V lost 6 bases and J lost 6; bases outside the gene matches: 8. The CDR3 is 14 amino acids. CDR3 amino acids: CASSTLGGGNIQYF. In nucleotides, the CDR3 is TGTGCCAGTAGCACACTAGGGGGCGGAAACATTCAGTACTTC.

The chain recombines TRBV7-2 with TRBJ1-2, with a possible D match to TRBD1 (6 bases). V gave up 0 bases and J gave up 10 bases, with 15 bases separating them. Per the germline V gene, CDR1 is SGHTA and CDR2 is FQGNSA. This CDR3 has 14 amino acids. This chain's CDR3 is CASSLALGGGDYTF. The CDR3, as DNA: TGTGCCAGCAGCTTAGCGCTGGGAGGGGGTGACTACACCTTC. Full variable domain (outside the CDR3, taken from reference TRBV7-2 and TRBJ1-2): GAGVSQSPSNKVTEKGKDVELRCDPISGHTALYWYRQSLGQGLEFLIYFQGNSAPDKSGLPSDRFSAERTGGSVSTLTIQRTQQEDSAVYLCASSLALGGGDYTFGSGTRLTVV.

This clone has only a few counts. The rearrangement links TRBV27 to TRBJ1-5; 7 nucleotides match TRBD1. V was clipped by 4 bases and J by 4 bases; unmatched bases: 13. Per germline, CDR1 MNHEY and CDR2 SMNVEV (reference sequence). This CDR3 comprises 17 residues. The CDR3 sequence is CASSSRSAPGGNQPQHF. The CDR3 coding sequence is TGTGCCAGCAGTTCGAGGTCAGCCCCAGGGGGGAATCAGCCCCAGCATTTT.

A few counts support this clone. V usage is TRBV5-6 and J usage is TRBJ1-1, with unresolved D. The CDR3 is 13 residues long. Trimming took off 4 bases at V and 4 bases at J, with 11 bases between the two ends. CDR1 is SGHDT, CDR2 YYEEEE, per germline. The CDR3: CASSPVGSTEAFF. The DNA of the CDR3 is TGTGCCAGCAGCCCTGTAGGGAGCACTGAAGCTTTCTTT.

The CDR3 here is CASSYFNSGGYGYTF. CDR3 coding DNA: TGTGCCAGCAGTTACTTCAACAGTGGAGGCTATGGCTACACCTTC. The chain uses TRBV6-2 or TRBV6-3 and TRBJ1-2, with unresolved D. Deletions cut 1 base from V and 4 bases from J, with 13 bases between. Germline assignment: CDR1 MNHEY and CDR2 SVGEGT. This CDR3 spans 15 amino acids.

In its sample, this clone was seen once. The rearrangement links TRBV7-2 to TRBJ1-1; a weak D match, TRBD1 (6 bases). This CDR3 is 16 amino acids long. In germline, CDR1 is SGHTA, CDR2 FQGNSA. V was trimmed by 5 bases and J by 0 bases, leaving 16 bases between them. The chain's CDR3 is CASSPLRGRVNTEAFF. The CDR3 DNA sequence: TGTGCCAGCAGCCCACTCAGGGGACGGGTGAACACTGAAGCTTTCTTT.

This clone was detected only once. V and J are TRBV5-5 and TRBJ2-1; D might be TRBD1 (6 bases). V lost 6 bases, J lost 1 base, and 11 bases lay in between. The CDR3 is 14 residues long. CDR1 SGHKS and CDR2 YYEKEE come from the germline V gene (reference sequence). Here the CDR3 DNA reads TGTGCCAGCACCCTGAGGGGGTCCTACAATGAGCAGTTCTTC. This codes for CASTLRGSYNEQFF.

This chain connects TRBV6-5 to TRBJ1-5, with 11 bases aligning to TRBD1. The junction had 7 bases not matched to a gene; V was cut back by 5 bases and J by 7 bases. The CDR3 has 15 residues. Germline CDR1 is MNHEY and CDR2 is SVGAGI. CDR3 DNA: TGTGCCAGCAGTCTCGGGACAGGGGGGGCCCAGCCCCAGCATTTT. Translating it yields CASSLGTGGAQPQHF.

The CDR3 protein is CASSIGGGEQYF. CDR3 sequence (DNA): TGTGCCAGTAGTATAGGCGGGGGCGAGCAGTACTTC. The chain uses TRBV19 and TRBJ2-7, with 7 bases identical to TRBD2. Trimming took 1 base from V and 6 from J; bases not matched to a gene: 0. The CDR3 consists of 12 residues. Germline CDR1 and CDR2: LNHDA and SQIVND (reference sequence).

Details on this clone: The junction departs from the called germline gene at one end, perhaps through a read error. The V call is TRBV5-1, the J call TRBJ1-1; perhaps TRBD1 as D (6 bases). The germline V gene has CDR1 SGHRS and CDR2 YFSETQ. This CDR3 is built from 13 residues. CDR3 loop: CASTLGGPTEAFF. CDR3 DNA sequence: TGCGCCAGCACCTTGGGGGGGCCCACTGAAGCTTTCTTT.

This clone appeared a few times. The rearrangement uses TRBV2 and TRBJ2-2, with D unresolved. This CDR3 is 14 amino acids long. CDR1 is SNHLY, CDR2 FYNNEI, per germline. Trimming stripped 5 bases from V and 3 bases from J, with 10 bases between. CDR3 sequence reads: CASSITADTGELFF. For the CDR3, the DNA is TGTGCCAGCAGTATAACGGCGGACACCGGGGAGCTGTTTTTT.